These 18 T cell receptor beta chains share one sample of origin, sequenced in a study of shared clonotypes between healthy human individuals. Produced via immunoSEQ multiplex PCR; TCRdb's table is partial and in-frame only. The repertoire holds some 900,000 clones, about 80% seen once, with around 1.5% in the top ten. The sequencing sample was made of memory CD4+ T cells sorted from blood. This sample's subset: CD45RA-negative fraction. These receptors came from a man aged 18-30 years in good health.

The gene calls are TRBV18 and TRBJ2-2, with 10 bases fitting TRBD1. Germline lookup yields CDR1 KGHSH and CDR2 LQKENI. V shed 3 bases and J 3 bases; nucleotides not matched to a gene: 4. CDR3 length: 16 residues. CDR3 in amino acids: CASSPRQGADTGELFF. DNA for the CDR3: TGTGCCAGCTCACCCCGACAGGGGGCAGACACCGGGGAGCTGTTTTTT.

This clone was detected only a few times. The chain is built from TRBV5-6 and TRBJ2-5; maybe TRBD2 (5 bases). V was trimmed by 4 bases and J by 7 bases, leaving 11 bases between them. Germline V gene lookup returns CDR1 SGHDT and CDR2 YYEEEE. The CDR3 extends over 12 amino acids. CDR3 protein: CASSGKGGTQYF. The CDR3, as DNA: TGTGCCAGCAGCGGGAAAGGAGGGACCCAGTACTTC.

V and J are TRBV18 and TRBJ2-2; 9 nucleotides match TRBD1. The CDR3 is made up of 14 amino acids. V lost 10 bases to trimming and J lost 6 bases; unmatched junction nucleotides: 9. Germline-derived CDR1 and CDR2 are KGHSH and LQKENI. The chain's CDR3 is CATSRDRDAGELFF. CDR3 coding DNA: TGTGCCACTTCCCGGGACAGGGACGCCGGGGAGCTGTTTTTT. Based on the CDR3 plus reference TRBV18 and TRBJ2-2, the full variable domain is NAGVMQNPRHLVRRRGQEARLRCSPMKGHSHVYWYRQLPEEGLKFMVYLQKENIIDESGMPKERFSAEFPKEGPSILRIQQVVRGDSAAYFCATSRDRDAGELFFGEGSRLTVL.

The chain has TRBV2 and TRBJ2-1; D unclear. Germline CDR1 is SNHLY and CDR2 is FYNNEI. Trimming stripped 10 bases from V and 6 bases from J, with 19 bases between. The CDR3 consists of 14 residues. The CDR3 sequence: CATSVAVSGNEQFF. DNA of the CDR3: TGTGCCACGTCGGTTGCAGTCTCCGGCAATGAGCAGTTCTTC.

The chain recombines TRBV30 with TRBJ2-1; the D gene could be TRBD1 or TRBD2 (5 bases each). Trimming removed 1 base from V and 9 bases from J, with 13 bases in between. Per germline, CDR1 GTSNPN and CDR2 SVGIG (reference sequence). CDR3 size: 13 residues. CDR3 in DNA: TGTGCCTGGAGTGGGGACGAAAACCGTGAGCAGTTCTTC. Amino acid sequence: CAWSGDENREQFF. Based on the CDR3 plus reference TRBV30 and TRBJ2-1, the full variable domain is SQTIHQWPATLVQPVGSPLSLECTVEGTSNPNLYWYRQAAGRGLQLLFYSVGIGQISSEVPQNLSASRPQDRQFILSSKKLLLSDSGFYLCAWSGDENREQFFGPGTRLTVL.

This clone was seen only once. V is TRBV7-2 and J is TRBJ2-5; D gene unclear. Germline lookup yields CDR1 SGHTA and CDR2 FQGNSA. The CDR3 loop spans 12 amino acids. Trimming removed 4 bases from V and 8 bases from J, with 11 bases in between. The CDR3 nucleotides are TGTGCCAGCAGCTCCCACCTCGCCACCCAGTACTTC. Amino acid sequence: CASSSHLATQYF.

The V and J genes are TRBV30 and TRBJ1-2; D is ambiguous. The CDR3 has 12 residues. Trimming took 2 bases from V and 5 from J, leaving 9 bases between them. Germline CDR1 and CDR2: GTSNPN and SVGIG (reference sequence). The CDR3 sequence: CAWSSSPYGYTF. In DNA form, the CDR3 reads TGTGCCTGGAGTAGCAGTCCATATGGCTACACCTTC. Using reference TRBV30 and TRBJ1-2 for the parts outside the CDR3, the full variable domain is SQTIHQWPATLVQPVGSPLSLECTVEGTSNPNLYWYRQAAGRGLQLLFYSVGIGQISSEVPQNLSASRPQDRQFILSSKKLLLSDSGFYLCAWSSSPYGYTFGSGTRLTVV.

This clone was counted between two and nine times. DNA for the CDR3: TGTGCCAGCAAGGCGGAGACCACAGATACGCAGTATTTT. It translates to CASKAETTDTQYF. The chain joins TRBV6-6 to TRBJ2-3; no clear D gene. Germline-derived CDR1 and CDR2 are MNHNY and SVGAGI (reference sequence). The CDR3 has 13 residues. V lost 7 bases to trimming and J lost 2 bases, with 10 bases between them.

The CDR3 loop reads CASSEAYQPQHF. The CDR3 nucleotides read TGTGCCAGCAGTGAGGCCTACCAGCCCCAGCATTTT. This rearrangement joins TRBV2 to TRBJ1-5; D gene unclear. V was trimmed by 3 bases and J by 7 bases, leaving 7 bases between them. Germline lookup yields CDR1 SNHLY and CDR2 FYNNEI. The CDR3 sequence is 12 residues long.

The CDR3 nucleotides are TGTGCCAGCAGTCAGACAGGGGGACTAGGCAATCAGCCCCAGCATTTT. Its protein product is CASSQTGGLGNQPQHF. This sequence joins TRBV28 and TRBJ1-5; 9 nucleotides align to TRBD1. CDR1 and CDR2 (germline): MDHEN, SYDVKM. CDR3 length equals 16 residues. V gave up 5 bases and J gave up 2 bases; unmatched junction bases: 7.

This clone was recorded many times. V gene TRBV30 combines with J gene TRBJ2-7; TRBD2 might be the D (5 bases). The CDR3 has 14 amino acids. V dropped 0 bases and J dropped 2 bases, with 11 bases sitting between them. Germline V gene sequence: CDR1 GTSNPN, CDR2 SVGIG (reference sequence). The CDR3 reads CAWSVLGDAYEQYF. CDR3 bases: TGTGCCTGGAGTGTACTAGGCGACGCCTACGAGCAGTACTTC.

The V call is TRBV11-2, the J call TRBJ2-7, with D perhaps matching TRBD1 or TRBD2 (5 bases each). The V gene lost 1 base and the J gene lost 0 bases, with 13 bases spanning the gap. The CDR3 consists of 16 residues. Germline V gene sequence: CDR1 SGHAT, CDR2 FQNNGV. CDR3 protein: CASSLGGRLSSYEQYF. The CDR3 DNA reads as TGTGCCAGCAGCTTAGGGGGACGCCTGAGCTCCTACGAGCAGTACTTC.

This clone was seen many times. The chain recombines TRBV6-1 with TRBJ2-1; 12 nucleotides agree with TRBD2. The germline gives CDR1 MNHNS, CDR2 SASEGT. Trimming took 8 bases from V and 7 from J; bases not matched to a gene: 6. This CDR3 is built from 14 residues. CDR3 amino acids: CASGGTSGWNEQFF. The CDR3, as DNA: TGTGCCAGCGGGGGGACTAGCGGGTGGAATGAGCAGTTCTTC.

The chain uses TRBV4-3 and TRBJ2-1, with 8 bases aligning to TRBD2. J gave up 8 bases and V 0 bases, and 6 bases lay outside the gene matches. This CDR3 has 15 residues. Germline V gene sequence: CDR1 LGHNA, CDR2 YSLEER. CDR3 sequence reads: CASSQERLAGYEQFF. Written as DNA, the CDR3 is TGCGCCAGCAGCCAAGAGCGTTTAGCGGGATATGAGCAGTTCTTC.

The V gene is TRBV7-5, the J gene TRBJ2-3; the D call in the table, TRBD2, was not verified against the DNA. TRBV7-5 is classified as a pseudogene. The CDR3 contains 15 residues. This CDR3 reads CARSESGSSTDTQYF. Written as DNA, the CDR3 is TGTGCCAGAAGCGAAAGCGGGTCTAGCACAGATACGCAGTATTTT.

This sequence joins TRBV28 and TRBJ1-6; the D gene is possibly TRBD1 (6 bases). Between the trimmed V and J ends, which lost 5 bases and 6 bases, there was a span of 14 bases. The CDR3 consists of 15 residues. From germline, CDR1 is MDHEN and CDR2 SYDVKM. The CDR3 here is CASSKSQGPNSPLHF. CDR3 nucleotides: TGTGCCAGCAGTAAATCACAGGGTCCTAATTCACCCCTCCACTTT.

The rearrangement uses TRBV15 and TRBJ1-4; 9 positions agree with TRBD1. Looked up from germline, CDR1 is LNHNV and CDR2 is YYDKDF (reference sequence). The length of the CDR3 is 18 residues. Trimming took 0 bases from V and 3 from J; bases not matched to a gene: 8. In DNA, the CDR3 is TGTGCCACCAGCAGAGATTCCCTGGGACAGGGCTCTAATGAAAAACTGTTTTTT. It codes for CATSRDSLGQGSNEKLFF.

This chain links TRBV7-9 with TRBJ2-1; weak D call: TRBD2 (7 bases). The V gene's germline CDR1 is SEHNR and CDR2 FQNEAQ (reference sequence). CDR3 size: 13 residues. The V end was cut by 0 bases, the J end by 14 bases, with 14 bases between. The CDR3 reads CASSLAGGGSEFF. CDR3 sequence (DNA): TGTGCCAGCAGCTTAGCGGGAGGGGGGTCGGAGTTCTTC.